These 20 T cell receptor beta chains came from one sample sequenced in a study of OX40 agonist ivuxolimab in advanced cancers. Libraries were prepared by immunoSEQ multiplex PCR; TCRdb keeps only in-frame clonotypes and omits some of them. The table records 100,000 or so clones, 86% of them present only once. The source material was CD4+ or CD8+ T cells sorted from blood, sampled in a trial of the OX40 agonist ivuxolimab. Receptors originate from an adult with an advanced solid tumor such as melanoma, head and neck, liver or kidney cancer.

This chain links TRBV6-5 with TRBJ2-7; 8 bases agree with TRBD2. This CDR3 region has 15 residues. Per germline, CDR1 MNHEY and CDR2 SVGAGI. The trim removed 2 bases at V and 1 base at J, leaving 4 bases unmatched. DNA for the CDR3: TGTGCCAGCAGTTACCCGACTAGCGCGTCCTACGAGCAGTACTTC. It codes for CASSYPTSASYEQYF.

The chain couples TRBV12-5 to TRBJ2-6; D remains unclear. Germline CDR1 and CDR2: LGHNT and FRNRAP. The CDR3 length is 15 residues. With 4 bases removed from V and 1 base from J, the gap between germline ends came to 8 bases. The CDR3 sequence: CASGSYPSGANVLTF. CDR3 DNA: TGTGCTAGTGGTTCCTACCCTTCTGGGGCCAACGTCCTGACTTTC.

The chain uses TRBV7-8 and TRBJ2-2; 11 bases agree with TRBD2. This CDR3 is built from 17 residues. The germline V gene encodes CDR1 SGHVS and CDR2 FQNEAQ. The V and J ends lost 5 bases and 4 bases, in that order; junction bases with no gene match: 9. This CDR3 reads CASSPTPSGRSTGELFF. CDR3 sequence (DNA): TGTGCCAGCAGCCCTACCCCTAGCGGGAGGAGCACCGGGGAGCTGTTTTTT.

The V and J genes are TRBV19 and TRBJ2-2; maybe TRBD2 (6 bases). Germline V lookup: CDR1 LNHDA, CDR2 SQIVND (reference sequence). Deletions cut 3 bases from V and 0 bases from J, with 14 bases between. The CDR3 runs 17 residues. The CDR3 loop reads CASSILGGITNTGELFF. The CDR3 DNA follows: TGTGCCAGTAGTATCTTGGGCGGGATTACGAACACCGGGGAGCTGTTTTTT.

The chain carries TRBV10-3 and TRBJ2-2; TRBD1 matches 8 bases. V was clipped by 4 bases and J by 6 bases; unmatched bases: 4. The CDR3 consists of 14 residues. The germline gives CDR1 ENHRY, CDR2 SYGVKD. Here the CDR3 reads CAISGGQGAGELFF. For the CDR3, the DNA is TGTGCCATCAGTGGCGGACAGGGTGCCGGGGAGCTGTTTTTT.

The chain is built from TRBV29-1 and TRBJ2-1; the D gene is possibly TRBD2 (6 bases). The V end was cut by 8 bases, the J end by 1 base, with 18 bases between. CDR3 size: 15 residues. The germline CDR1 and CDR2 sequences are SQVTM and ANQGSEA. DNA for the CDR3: TGCAGCACTCGGGACTCCGGAGCATCCTACAATGAGCAGTTCTTC. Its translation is CSTRDSGASYNEQFF.

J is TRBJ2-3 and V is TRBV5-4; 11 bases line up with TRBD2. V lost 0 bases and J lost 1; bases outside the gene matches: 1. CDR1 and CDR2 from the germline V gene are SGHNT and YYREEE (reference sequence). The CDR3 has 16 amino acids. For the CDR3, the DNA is TGTGCCAGCAGCTTGGGGGGACTAGCGGGCACAGATACGCAGTATTTT. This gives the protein CASSLGGLAGTDTQYF.

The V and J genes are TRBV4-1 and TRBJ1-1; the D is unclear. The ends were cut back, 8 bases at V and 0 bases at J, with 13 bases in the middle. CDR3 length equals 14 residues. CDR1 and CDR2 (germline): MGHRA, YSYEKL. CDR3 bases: TGCGCCAGCCGGAACCGGGCTATGAACACTGAAGCTTTCTTT. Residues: CASRNRAMNTEAFF.

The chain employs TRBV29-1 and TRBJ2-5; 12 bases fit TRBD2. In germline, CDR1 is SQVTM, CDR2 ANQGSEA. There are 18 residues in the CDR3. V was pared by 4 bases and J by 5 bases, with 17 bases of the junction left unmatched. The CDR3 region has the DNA TGCAGCGTTGGAACGGATGGATTCGGACTAGCGGGAATGGAGACCCAGTACTTC. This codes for CSVGTDGFGLAGMETQYF. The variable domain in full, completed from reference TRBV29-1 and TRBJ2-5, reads SAVISQKPSRDICQRGTSLTIQCQVDSQVTMMFWYRQQPGQSLTLIATANQGSEATYESGFVIDKFPISRPNLTFSTLTVSNMSPEDSSIYLCSVGTDGFGLAGMETQYFGPGTRLLVL.

The CDR3 loop reads CASSSGQGGTGELFF. Written as DNA, the CDR3 is TGTGCCAGCAGCTCGGGACAGGGGGGCACCGGGGAGCTGTTTTTT. The chain combines TRBV7-9 with TRBJ2-2, with 11 bases identical to TRBD1. The CDR3 loop spans 15 amino acids. CDR1 and CDR2 from the germline V gene are SEHNR and FQNEAQ (reference sequence). V was pared by 4 bases and J by 4 bases, with 2 bases of the junction left unmatched. Full variable domain (outside the CDR3, taken from reference TRBV7-9 and TRBJ2-2): DTGVSQNPRHKITKRGQNVTFRCDPISEHNRLYWYRQTLGQGPEFLTYFQNEAQLEKSRLLSDRFSAERPKGSFSTLEIQRTEQGDSAMYLCASSSGQGGTGELFFGEGSRLTVL.

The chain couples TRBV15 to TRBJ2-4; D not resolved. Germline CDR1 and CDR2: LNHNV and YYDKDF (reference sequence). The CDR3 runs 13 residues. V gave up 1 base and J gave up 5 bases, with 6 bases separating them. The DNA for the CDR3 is TGTGCCACCAGCAGAGGGTCCGAAAACATTCAGTACTTC. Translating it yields CATSRGSENIQYF.

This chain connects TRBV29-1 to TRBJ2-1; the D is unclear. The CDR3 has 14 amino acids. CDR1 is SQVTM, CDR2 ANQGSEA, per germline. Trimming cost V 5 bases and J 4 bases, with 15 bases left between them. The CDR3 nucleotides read TGCAGCGTTCCTTCCTTTCGACGGTACAATGAGCAGTTCTTC. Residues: CSVPSFRRYNEQFF.

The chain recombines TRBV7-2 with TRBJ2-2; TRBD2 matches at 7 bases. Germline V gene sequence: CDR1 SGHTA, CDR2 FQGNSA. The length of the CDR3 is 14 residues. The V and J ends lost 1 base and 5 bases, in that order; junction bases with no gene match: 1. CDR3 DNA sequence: TGTGCCAGCAGCTTAGGCGGGAGTACCGGGGAGCTGTTTTTT. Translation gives CASSLGGSTGELFF.

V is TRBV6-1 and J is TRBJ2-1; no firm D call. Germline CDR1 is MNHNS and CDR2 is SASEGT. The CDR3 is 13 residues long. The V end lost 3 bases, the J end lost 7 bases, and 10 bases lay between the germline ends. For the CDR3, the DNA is TGTGCCAGCAGTGATCCCCGGTTTAATGAGCAGTTCTTC. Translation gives CASSDPRFNEQFF.

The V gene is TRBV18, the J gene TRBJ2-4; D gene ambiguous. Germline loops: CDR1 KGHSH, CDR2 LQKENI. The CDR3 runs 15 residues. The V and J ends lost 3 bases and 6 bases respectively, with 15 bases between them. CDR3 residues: CASSPESIKGNIQYF. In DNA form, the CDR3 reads TGTGCCAGCTCACCGGAGTCCATCAAAGGAAACATTCAGTACTTC.

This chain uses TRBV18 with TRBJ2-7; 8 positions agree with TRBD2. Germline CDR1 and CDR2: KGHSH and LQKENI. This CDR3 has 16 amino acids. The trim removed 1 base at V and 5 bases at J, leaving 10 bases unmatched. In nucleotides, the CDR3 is TGTGCCAGCTCACCACTACGGCGAACCGGGGGGGACGAGCAGTACTTC. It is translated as CASSPLRRTGGDEQYF. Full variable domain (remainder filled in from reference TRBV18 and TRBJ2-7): NAGVMQNPRHLVRRRGQEARLRCSPMKGHSHVYWYRQLPEEGLKFMVYLQKENIIDESGMPKERFSAEFPKEGPSILRIQQVVRGDSAAYFCASSPLRRTGGDEQYFGPGTRLTVT.

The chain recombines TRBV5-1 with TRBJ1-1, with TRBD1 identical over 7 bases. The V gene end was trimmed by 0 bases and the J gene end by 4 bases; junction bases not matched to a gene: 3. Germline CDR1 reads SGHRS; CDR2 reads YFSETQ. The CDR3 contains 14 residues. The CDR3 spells CASSLEQGSTEAFF. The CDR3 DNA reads TGCGCCAGCAGCTTGGAACAGGGGTCCACTGAAGCTTTCTTT.

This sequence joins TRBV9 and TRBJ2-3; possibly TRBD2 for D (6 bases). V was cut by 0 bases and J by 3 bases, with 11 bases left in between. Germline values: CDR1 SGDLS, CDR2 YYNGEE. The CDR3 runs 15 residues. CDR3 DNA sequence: TGTGCCAGCAGCGTAGGGATAGCGGATACAGATACGCAGTATTTT. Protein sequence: CASSVGIADTDTQYF.

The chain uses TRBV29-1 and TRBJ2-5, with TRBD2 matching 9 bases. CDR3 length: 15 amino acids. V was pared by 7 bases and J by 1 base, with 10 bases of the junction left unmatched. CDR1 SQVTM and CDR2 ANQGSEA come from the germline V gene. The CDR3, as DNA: TGCAGCGCCCGGAGGCCGACTAGCGGCCAAGAGACCCAGTACTTC. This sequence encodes CSARRPTSGQETQYF.

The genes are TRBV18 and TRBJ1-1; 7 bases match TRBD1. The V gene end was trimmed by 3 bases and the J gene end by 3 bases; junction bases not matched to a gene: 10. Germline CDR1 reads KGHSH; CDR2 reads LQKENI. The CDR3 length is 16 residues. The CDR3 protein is CASSPSLGRGDTEAFF. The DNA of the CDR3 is TGTGCCAGCTCACCCTCACTCGGCAGGGGGGACACTGAAGCTTTCTTT.